What follows are 31 T cell receptor beta chains derived from one specimen sequenced in a study of blood T cell repertoires in COVID-19. Only in-frame clones appear in the TCRdb table, and some are missing; sequencing was by immunoSEQ multiplex PCR. The profile shows about 220,000 clones, roughly 87% of them singletons. The sample taken for sequencing was peripheral blood. The receptors derive from a man aged 40-50 years with active or convalescent COVID-19.

This clone showed up just once. The chain employs TRBV5-1 and TRBJ2-2; 7 bases align to TRBD1. The CDR3 has 16 residues. Germline V gives CDR1 SGHRS, CDR2 YFSETQ. J was trimmed by 2 bases and V by 4 bases; bases with no gene match: 8. CDR3 sequence reads: CASSRRDSVNTGELFF. Written as DNA, the CDR3 is TGCGCCAGCAGCAGACGGGACAGCGTTAACACCGGGGAGCTGTTTTTT. The whole variable domain, remainder taken from reference TRBV5-1 and TRBJ2-2, is KAGVTQTPRYLIKTRGQQVTLSCSPISGHRSVSWYQQTPGQGLQFLFEYFSETQRNKGNFPGRFSGRQFSNSRSEMNVSTLELGDSALYLCASSRRDSVNTGELFFGEGSRLTVL.

The V and J genes are TRBV5-1 and TRBJ1-1; no clear D. From germline, CDR1 is SGHRS and CDR2 YFSETQ. Trimming pared 1 base from V and 4 bases from J, leaving 5 bases between. This CDR3 region has 12 residues. The CDR3 protein is CASSLRGTEAFF. CDR3 nucleotide sequence: TGCGCCAGCAGCTTGCGGGGCACTGAAGCTTTCTTT.

In nucleotides, the CDR3 is TGTGCCAGCAACAGGGATCTCTCCAACTATGGCTACACCTTC. This translates into CASNRDLSNYGYTF. The rearrangement joins TRBV28 to TRBJ1-2; tentatively, D is TRBD1 (6 bases). This CDR3 has 14 residues. Germline-derived CDR1 and CDR2 are MDHEN and SYDVKM. V was trimmed by 7 bases and J by 2 bases, leaving 14 bases between them.

This chain joins TRBV14 and TRBJ1-2; weak D call: TRBD1 (6 bases). The CDR3 length is 14 residues. The V and J ends lost 1 base and 8 bases respectively, with 14 bases between them. CDR1 is SGHDN and CDR2 is FVKESK in the germline V gene. CDR3 nucleotide sequence: TGTGCCAGCAGCCAAGTCCCAGGGGACACCGGCTACACCTTC. This encodes CASSQVPGDTGYTF.

V usage is TRBV27 and J usage is TRBJ2-6, with TRBD1 matching 8 bases. With 6 bases clipped from V and 6 bases from J, the junction kept 4 bases outside the gene matches. Germline values: CDR1 MNHEY, CDR2 SMNVEV (reference sequence). The CDR3 runs to 14 residues. The CDR3 region has the DNA TGTGCCAGCAGGGACAGGGCACAGGCCAACGTCCTGACTTTC. Translation: CASRDRAQANVLTF.

The chain recombines TRBV11-2 with TRBJ2-7; D perhaps matches TRBD1 (6 bases). Deletions cut 5 bases from V and 7 bases from J, with 12 bases between. The CDR3 runs 12 residues. Germline CDR1 reads SGHAT; CDR2 reads FQNNGV. CDR3 sequence: CASSLQGEEQYF. The CDR3 nucleotides read TGTGCCAGCAGCCTACAGGGCGAAGAGCAGTACTTC.

A single count supports this clone. The chain joins TRBV30 to TRBJ2-4, with TRBD1 identical over 8 bases. This CDR3 region has 13 residues. The germline V gene has CDR1 GTSNPN and CDR2 SVGIG (reference sequence). V trimming: 3 bases; J trimming: 6 bases; junction bases outside the gene matches: 4. This CDR3 is CAWRDRDGNIQYF. The CDR3 region has the DNA TGTGCCTGGAGGGACAGGGACGGAAACATTCAGTACTTC.

The gene calls are TRBV10-2 and TRBJ2-1; 10 bases are a match to TRBD2. V gave up 2 bases and J gave up 8 bases; unmatched junction bases: 9. From germline, CDR1 is WSHSY and CDR2 SAAADI. The CDR3 has 16 amino acids. For the CDR3, the DNA is TGCGCCAGCAGTGAGGTCGCACTAGCGGGATACTATGAGCAGTTCTTC. Protein product: CASSEVALAGYYEQFF.

This sequence joins TRBV7-3 and TRBJ2-7; 11 nucleotides line up with TRBD2. V trimming: 3 bases; J trimming: 5 bases; junction bases outside the gene matches: 3. The germline V gene has CDR1 SGHTA and CDR2 FQGTGA. This CDR3 region has 14 residues. For the CDR3, the DNA is TGTGCCAGCAGCTTGGGACTAGCGGCTGACGAGCAGTACTTC. Encoded protein: CASSLGLAADEQYF. The full variable domain, completed using reference TRBV7-3 and TRBJ2-7, is GAGVSQTPSNKVTEKGKYVELRCDPISGHTALYWYRQSLGQGPEFLIYFQGTGAADDSGLPNDRFFAVRPEGSVSTLKIQRTERGDSAVYLCASSLGLAADEQYFGPGTRLTVT.

The V call is TRBV5-1, the J call TRBJ1-1; D uncertain. Per the germline V gene, CDR1 is SGHRS and CDR2 is YFSETQ. Deletions cut 7 bases from V and 1 base from J, with 11 bases between. The CDR3 length is 13 residues. The CDR3 DNA reads as TGCGCCAGCTCTCTATTCCGGAACACTGAAGCTTTCTTT. Protein: CASSLFRNTEAFF.

The rearrangement joins TRBV7-2 to TRBJ1-2; 7 bases map to TRBD1. The V segment lost 3 bases and the J segment 6 bases; nucleotides outside the gene matches: 1. This CDR3 is 12 amino acids long. Germline V gene data show CDR1 as SGHTA and CDR2 as FQGNSA. CDR3 protein: CASSFDRDGYTF. The CDR3 DNA reads as TGTGCCAGCAGCTTCGACAGGGATGGCTACACCTTC.

DNA for the CDR3: TGTGCCAGCAGCCCTCTTCAGTGGGCGGGGGGGCTCTCCTACAATGAGCAGTTCTTC. Its protein product is CASSPLQWAGGLSYNEQFF. V and J are TRBV6-2 or TRBV6-3 and TRBJ2-1, with 9 positions matching TRBD2. In germline, CDR1 is MNHEY, CDR2 SVGEGT. V shed 6 bases, J shed 0 bases, and the junction held 15 bases outside the gene matches. The CDR3 sequence is 19 residues long.

The chain links TRBV27 to TRBJ1-5; a weak D match, TRBD1 (6 bases). The V gene's germline CDR1 is MNHEY and CDR2 SMNVEV (reference sequence). The V end was cut by 5 bases, the J end by 5 bases, with 10 bases between. CDR3 length: 13 amino acids. This CDR3 is CASSVQGYQPQHF. The CDR3, as DNA: TGTGCCAGCAGTGTACAGGGCTATCAGCCCCAGCATTTT.

This clone was counted a single time. The V gene is TRBV28, the J gene TRBJ1-2; D is possibly TRBD1 (5 bases). The germline V gene encodes CDR1 MDHEN and CDR2 SYDVKM. The CDR3 is made up of 16 amino acids. V was shortened by 7 bases and J by 6 bases, with 24 bases between the two germline ends. As DNA, the CDR3 is TGTGCCAGCACCAAACAGGAAATGGCAGGCAGTAATGGCTACACCTTC. Protein product: CASTKQEMAGSNGYTF.

The chain carries TRBV30 and TRBJ1-5; D is unclear. The CDR3 length is 15 residues. CDR1 and CDR2 (germline): GTSNPN, SVGIG (reference sequence). The V and J ends lost 0 bases and 5 bases respectively, with 14 bases between them. The CDR3 DNA reads as TGTGCCTGGAGTGTACCAGGCAGGCTCGATCAGCCCCAGCATTTT. Translating it yields CAWSVPGRLDQPQHF.

This sequence joins TRBV29-1 and TRBJ2-1, with D perhaps matching TRBD2 (6 bases). CDR1 is SQVTM, CDR2 ANQGSEA, per germline. The CDR3 is made up of 14 amino acids. Deletions cut 1 base from V and 7 bases from J, with 14 bases between. In DNA, the CDR3 is TGCAGCGTTGAAGGCATCGCGGGACGAAATGAGCAGTTCTTC. Its translation: CSVEGIAGRNEQFF.

Regarding this clone: The sample holds other DNA sequences that translate to the same CDR3. The chain is built from TRBV9 and TRBJ2-5; D is possibly TRBD2 (5 bases). With 0 bases removed from V and 2 bases from J, the gap between germline ends came to 8 bases. CDR1 is SGDLS, CDR2 YYNGEE, per germline. There are 14 residues in the CDR3. This CDR3 reads CASSVGPGQETQYF. In DNA, the CDR3 is TGTGCCAGCAGCGTAGGTCCGGGACAAGAGACCCAGTACTTC.

In this sample, this clone turned up a few times. The chain links TRBV13 to TRBJ2-7; tentative D call: TRBD1 (6 bases). CDR3 length equals 16 residues. V lost 5 bases and J 0 bases, leaving 17 bases between the germline ends. Germline V gene sequence: CDR1 PRHDT, CDR2 FYEKMQ (reference sequence). Here the CDR3 DNA reads TGTGCCAGCAGCCTGGGGGCAGGGCGGAGCTCCTACGAGCAGTACTTC. It translates to CASSLGAGRSSYEQYF.

The V and J genes are TRBV28 and TRBJ1-1; TRBD1 agrees at 8 bases. CDR1 MDHEN and CDR2 SYDVKM come from the germline V gene. The length of the CDR3 is 14 residues. Trimming took 8 bases from V and 0 from J; bases not matched to a gene: 5. The CDR3 here is CASQTGAMNTEAFF. CDR3 sequence (DNA): TGTGCCAGCCAGACAGGGGCTATGAACACTGAAGCTTTCTTT. The full variable domain, completed using reference TRBV28 and TRBJ1-1, is DVKVTQSSRYLVKRTGEKVFLECVQDMDHENMFWYRQDPGLGLRLIYFSYDVKMKEKGDIPEGYSVSREKKERFSLILESASTNQTSMYLCASQTGAMNTEAFFGQGTRLTVV.

The rearrangement joins TRBV7-9 to TRBJ1-2, with 8 bases matching TRBD1. The length of the CDR3 is 13 residues. CDR1 is SEHNR, CDR2 FQNEAQ, per germline (reference sequence). The ends lost 5 bases at V and 8 bases at J; junction bases unmatched: 7. CDR3 region: CASSGGQVDGYTF. The CDR3 DNA sequence: TGTGCCAGCAGCGGGGGACAGGTTGACGGCTACACCTTC.

This chain's CDR3 is CASSLGFRGNYGYTF. The CDR3 bases are TGCGCCAGCAGCTTGGGTTTCAGAGGAAACTATGGCTACACCTTC. V is TRBV5-1 and J is TRBJ1-2; no clear D. Germline CDR1 and CDR2: SGHRS and YFSETQ. CDR3 length equals 15 residues. With 0 bases removed from V and 2 bases from J, the gap between germline ends came to 11 bases.

J is TRBJ1-5 and V is TRBV19, with 7 bases fitting TRBD1. The germline CDR1 and CDR2 sequences are LNHDA and SQIVND (reference sequence). V trimming: 6 bases; J trimming: 5 bases; junction bases outside the gene matches: 10. This CDR3 has 15 amino acids. This chain's CDR3 is CASSPTGTVYQPQHF. For the CDR3, the DNA is TGTGCCAGTAGCCCTACCGGGACAGTCTATCAGCCCCAGCATTTT.

V and J are TRBV28 and TRBJ2-7; D may be TRBD2 (5 bases). Looked up from germline, CDR1 is MDHEN and CDR2 is SYDVKM. V was shortened by 5 bases and J by 0 bases, with 14 bases between the two germline ends. The CDR3 contains 15 residues. CDR3 residues: CASSPLVEVSYEQYF. The CDR3 nucleotides are TGTGCCAGCAGTCCCCTAGTGGAGGTCTCCTACGAGCAGTACTTC.

The chain combines TRBV7-2 with TRBJ1-1; TRBD1 matches 10 bases. The J segment lost 4 bases and the V segment lost 1 base, leaving 12 bases of the junction unmatched. Germline CDR1 reads SGHTA; CDR2 reads FQGNSA. The CDR3 runs 18 residues. The CDR3 region is CASSLVGTGAGGGTEAFF. The DNA of the CDR3 is TGTGCCAGCAGCTTAGTAGGGACAGGGGCCGGCGGGGGCACTGAAGCTTTCTTT.

CDR3 in DNA: TGTGCCAGCGCGGTCTCTGGGGCCAACGTCCTGACTTTC. Protein product: CASAVSGANVLTF. The chain joins TRBV6-6 to TRBJ2-6; D call uncertain. CDR1 MNHNY and CDR2 SVGAGI come from the germline V gene (reference sequence). Trimming shortened V by 8 bases and J by 0 bases, and 5 bases separated the two germline ends. There are 13 residues in the CDR3.

The V and J genes are TRBV5-4 and TRBJ1-3, with 8 bases aligning to TRBD1. Trimming removed 5 bases from V and 3 bases from J; junction bases left unmatched: 10. This CDR3 has 16 residues. Germline V gene sequence: CDR1 SGHNT, CDR2 YYREEE (reference sequence). CDR3 bases: TGTGCCAGCAGTGAATACGGGACAGGCGATGGAAACACCATATATTTT. Translated, it gives CASSEYGTGDGNTIYF.

This chain joins TRBV4-2 and TRBJ2-3; 7 bases agree with TRBD2. This CDR3 spans 17 amino acids. Germline V gene lookup returns CDR1 LGHNA and CDR2 YNFKEQ. J was trimmed by 2 bases and V by 1 base; bases with no gene match: 9. The CDR3 DNA sequence: TGTGCCAGCAGCCAAGGAAGCCTAGCGGCCCTCACAGATACGCAGTATTTT. Translated: CASSQGSLAALTDTQYF.

With respect to this clone: Other DNA sequences in the sample encode the same CDR3. The V gene is TRBV19, the J gene TRBJ1-2; 8 nucleotides agree with TRBD1. CDR1 LNHDA and CDR2 SQIVND come from the germline V gene (reference sequence). The CDR3 loop spans 13 amino acids. Trimming cost V 4 bases and J 4 bases; bases outside gene matches: 2. CDR3 amino acids: CASSTGTGYGYTF. The CDR3 DNA reads as TGTGCCAGTAGTACCGGGACAGGCTATGGCTACACCTTC.

This clone was detected once. The chain employs TRBV5-1 and TRBJ2-2; 11 bases are a match to TRBD2. This CDR3 region has 18 residues. The V gene end was trimmed by 1 base and the J gene end by 5 bases; junction bases not matched to a gene: 10. Germline CDR1 is SGHRS and CDR2 is YFSETQ. The CDR3 bases are TGCGCCAGCAGCTTGCGTACTAGCGGGAGTATAGGTACCGGGGAGCTGTTTTTT. Its translation is CASSLRTSGSIGTGELFF.

This chain links TRBV28 with TRBJ1-5, with a possible D match to TRBD1 (6 bases). CDR1 and CDR2 (germline): MDHEN, SYDVKM. This CDR3 is 15 amino acids long. The CDR3 DNA is TGTGCTACAGAGGAGTCAGGACAGAGCAATCAGCCCCAGCATTTT. This sequence encodes CATEESGQSNQPQHF.

This chain links TRBV2 with TRBJ2-7; D is unresolved. The V gene lost 4 bases and the J gene lost 9 bases, with 16 bases spanning the gap. CDR1 and CDR2 (germline): SNHLY, FYNNEI. This CDR3 region has 13 residues. The CDR3 sequence: CASSVHVSTGQYF. In DNA form, the CDR3 reads TGTGCCAGCAGTGTACACGTTTCTACGGGGCAGTACTTC.